This TCR beta chain originates from a study of cytotoxic CD8 clonotypes in ibrutinib-treated CLL. Germline V CDR1 and CDR2: LNHNV, YYDKDF (reference sequence). V dropped 0 bases and J dropped 8 bases, with 10 bases sitting between them. This CDR3 has 14 residues. TCRdb keeps only in-frame clones here, not all; method: immunoSEQ multiplex PCR. The sample lists 30,000 to 40,000 clones, roughly three quarters occurring once. The chain employs TRBV15 and TRBJ1-4, with D perhaps matching TRBD1 (6 bases). The sample was PBMCs, taken before ibrutinib treatment. The origin of this receptor is a human donor with chronic lymphocytic leukemia. The chain's CDR3 is CATSRDRGREKLFF. CDR3 sequence (DNA): TGTGCCACCAGCAGAGATAGGGGGAGAGAAAAACTGTTTTTT. Looking up the rest from reference TRBV15 and TRBJ1-4 gives the full variable domain: DAMVIQNPRYQVTQFGKPVTLSCSQTLNHNVMYWYQQKSSQAPKLLFHYYDKDFNNEADTPDNFQSRRPNTSFCFLDIRSPGLGDTAMYLCATSRDRGREKLFFGSGTQLSVL.